The clone carrying this T cell receptor (beta chain) was recorded only once. Its specificity is unknown. This record comes from a study of OX40 agonist ivuxolimab in advanced cancers. Findings and limits, study-wide: CD4+ T cells averaged fewer expanded clones than CD8+ T cells.

The repertoire was sequenced with immunoSEQ multiplex PCR; TCRdb's copy has only in-frame clones and lacks some. Of tens of thousands of clones detected, approximately 87% appear once; the ten largest clones hold about 30%. Germline assignment: CDR1 MNHEY and CDR2 SMNVEV (reference sequence). Trimming took off 5 bases at V and 0 bases at J, with 11 bases between the two ends. CDR3 length: 15 amino acids. This chain joins TRBV27 and TRBJ1-5; D possibly corresponds to TRBD1 (5 bases). The sample in question was CD4+ or CD8+ T cells sorted from blood, obtained in a trial of the OX40 agonist ivuxolimab. The receptor comes from an adult with an advanced solid tumor such as melanoma, head and neck, liver or kidney cancer. CDR3 nucleotides: TGTGCCAGCAGTCTGACAGTATATAGCAATCAGCCCCAGCATTTT. It translates to CASSLTVYSNQPQHF.